The next 5 T cell receptor beta chains were all read from a single sample in a study of beta chain features in type 1 diabetes. No cognate antigen is known for these TCRs. Whole-study findings and limits: Among patients with Type 1 diabetes, TCRB CDR3s were moderately but significantly shorter in every one of the four CD4+ subsets.

The authors reverse transcribed all of the isolated RNA, so sequencing captured expressed TCRB transcripts. TCRdb's copy holds only in-frame clones and misses some; the assay was immunoSEQ multiplex PCR. The data contain a few hundred thousand clones, 8% to 10% of them singletons. Sequencing was performed on central memory CD4+ T cells from blood. All receptors derive from a young man with type 1 diabetes.

The chain combines TRBV7-8 with TRBJ2-5; no reliable D call. The CDR3 covers 13 residues. Trimming removed 4 bases from V and 5 bases from J, with 11 bases in between. From germline, CDR1 is SGHVS and CDR2 FQNEAQ. This CDR3 reads CASSSLRKETQYF. The DNA for the CDR3 is TGTGCCAGCAGCTCGCTGAGGAAGGAGACCCAGTACTTC.

The gene calls are TRBV11-2 and TRBJ1-1; 8 bases fit TRBD1. The J segment lost 7 bases and the V segment lost 8 bases, leaving 15 bases of the junction unmatched. Germline V lookup: CDR1 SGHAT, CDR2 FQNNGV. The CDR3 totals 15 residues. The CDR3 sequence is CASGGQGAGRNEAFF. CDR3 DNA sequence: TGTGCCAGCGGAGGCCAGGGGGCCGGGCGGAATGAAGCTTTCTTT.

In this sample, this clone turned up a few times. The gene calls are TRBV14 and TRBJ1-3, with D hard to call. V was shortened by 5 bases and J by 0 bases, with 14 bases between the two germline ends. Germline loops: CDR1 SGHDN, CDR2 FVKESK. The CDR3 sequence is 16 residues long. DNA for the CDR3: TGTGCCAGCAGCTATAGGACGGGAGACTCTGGAAACACCATATATTTT. Its protein is CASSYRTGDSGNTIYF.

In its sample, this clone was seen a few times. The chain couples TRBV20-1 to TRBJ2-3; no clear D. This CDR3 comprises 11 residues. CDR1 is DFQATT and CDR2 is SNEGSKA in the germline V gene (reference sequence). V was clipped by 2 bases and J by 6 bases, with 6 bases between them. The CDR3 protein is CSARFHDTQYF. Here the CDR3 DNA reads TGCAGTGCTAGATTCCATGATACGCAGTATTTT.

This clone showed up just a few times. This chain uses TRBV28 with TRBJ1-2; possible D gene TRBD1, 6 bases. The germline CDR1 and CDR2 sequences are MDHEN and SYDVKM. The CDR3 totals 12 residues. The CDR3 nucleotides are TGTGCGACGACAGGCAGTAACTATGGCTACACCTTC. Encoded protein: CATTGSNYGYTF.